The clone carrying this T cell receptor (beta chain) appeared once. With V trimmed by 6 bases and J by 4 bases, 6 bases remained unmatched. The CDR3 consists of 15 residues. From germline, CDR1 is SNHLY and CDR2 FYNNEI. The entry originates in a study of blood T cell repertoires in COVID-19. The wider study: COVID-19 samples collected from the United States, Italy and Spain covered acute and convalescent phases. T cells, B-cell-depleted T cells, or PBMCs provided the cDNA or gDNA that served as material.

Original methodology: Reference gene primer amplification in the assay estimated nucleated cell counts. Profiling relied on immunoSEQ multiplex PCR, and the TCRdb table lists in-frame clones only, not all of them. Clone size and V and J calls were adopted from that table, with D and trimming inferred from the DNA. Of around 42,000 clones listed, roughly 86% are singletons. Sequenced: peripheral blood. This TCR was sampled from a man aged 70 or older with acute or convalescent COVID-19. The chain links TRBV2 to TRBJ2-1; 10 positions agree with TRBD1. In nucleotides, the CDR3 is TGTGCCAGCAGGGGGGGACAGGGGCTATACAATGAGCAGTTCTTC. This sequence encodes CASRGGQGLYNEQFF. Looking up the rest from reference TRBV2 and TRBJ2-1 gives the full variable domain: EPEVTQTPSHQVTQMGQEVILRCVPISNHLYFYWYRQILGQKVEFLVSFYNNEISEKSEIFDDQFSVERPDGSNFTLKIRSTKLEDSAMYFCASRGGQGLYNEQFFGPGTRLTVL.